The source of this T cell receptor beta chain is a study of patients and donors after allogeneic stem cell transplantation. TCRdb analysed the RT-PCR reads with MiXCR anew, one entry per CDR3 protein. The data hold about 110,000 distinct CDR3 sequences, with around 33% observed a single time. The sample holds many counts of this clonotype. V was clipped by 2 bases and J by 3 bases, with 13 bases between them. The CDR3 totals 15 residues. Germline V gene lookup returns CDR1 LGHNA and CDR2 YNFKEQ. The J gene is TRBJ1-2, the V gene TRBV4-2; the D is unclear. This sequence originates from a human donor who was either an allogeneic HSCT recipient or a stem cell or donor lymphocyte infusion donor (not recorded which). It is not recorded whose cells these are; they may come from a transplant donor. Material: blood, either unsorted or a sorted T cell fraction (not recorded which). The CDR3 DNA follows: TGTGCCAGCAGCCAACACAGCCCCGGGGACTATGGCTACACCTTC. Translation: CASSQHSPGDYGYTF.